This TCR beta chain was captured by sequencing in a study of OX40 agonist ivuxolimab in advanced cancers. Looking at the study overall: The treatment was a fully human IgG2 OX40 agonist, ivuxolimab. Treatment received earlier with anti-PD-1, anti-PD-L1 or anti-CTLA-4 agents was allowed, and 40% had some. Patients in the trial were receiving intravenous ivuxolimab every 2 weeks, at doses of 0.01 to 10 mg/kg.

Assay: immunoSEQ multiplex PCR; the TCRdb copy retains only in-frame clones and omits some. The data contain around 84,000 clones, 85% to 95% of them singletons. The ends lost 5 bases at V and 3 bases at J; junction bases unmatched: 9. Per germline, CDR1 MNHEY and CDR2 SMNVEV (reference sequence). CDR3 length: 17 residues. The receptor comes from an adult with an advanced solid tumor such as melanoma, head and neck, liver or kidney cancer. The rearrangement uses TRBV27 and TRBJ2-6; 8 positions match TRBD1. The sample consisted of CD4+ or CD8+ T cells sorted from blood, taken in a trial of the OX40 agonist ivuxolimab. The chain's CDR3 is CASSATGVWSGANVLTF. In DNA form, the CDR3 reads TGTGCCAGCAGTGCGACAGGGGTCTGGAGTGGGGCCAACGTCCTGACTTTC.